Each of the 25 T cell receptor beta chains below was sequenced from the same sample in a study of CD8+CD57+ T cells in acquired aplastic anemia. Researchers used genomic DNA as the template to profile TCR beta VDJ and CDR3. One entry per CDR3 protein results from TCRdb running MiXCR on the reads. This sample has 100,000 to 150,000 distinct CDR3 sequences; about 46% occur once, and the top ten carry 2% to 3%. The sequenced sample was sorted CD4+, CD8+, or CD8+CD57+ T cells (not recorded which) from PBMCs. Receptors were obtained from a human donor in good health, serving as a control.

In this sample, this clonotype turned up many times. The V call is TRBV20-1, the J call TRBJ2-2; D may be TRBD1 (6 bases). Trimming took 6 bases from V and 3 from J, leaving 17 bases between them. CDR3 length: 15 residues. The germline gives CDR1 DFQATT, CDR2 SNEGSKA (reference sequence). The CDR3 sequence: CSAPRGAGDTGELFF. The CDR3 DNA is TGCAGTGCCCCTCGGGGTGCAGGGGACACCGGGGAGCTGTTTTTT.

This rearrangement joins TRBV11-1 to TRBJ1-2, with D unclear. The germline CDR1 and CDR2 sequences are SGHAT and FQDESV (reference sequence). Trimming pared 0 bases from V and 0 bases from J, leaving 23 bases between. The CDR3 is 20 amino acids. This CDR3 reads CASSLARVAIFLCANYGYTF. The CDR3 bases are TGTGCCAGCAGCTTAGCCAGAGTGGCTATATTCTTATGTGCTAACTATGGCTACACCTTC. The whole variable domain, filled in from reference TRBV11-1 and TRBJ1-2, reads EAEVAQSPRYKITEKSQAVAFWCDPISGHATLYWYRQILGQGPELLVQFQDESVVDDSQLPKDRFSAERLKGVDSTLKIQPAELGDSAMYLCASSLARVAIFLCANYGYTFGSGTRLTVV.

The gene calls are TRBV25-1 and TRBJ2-6; D not certain. The CDR3 is 12 amino acids. V lost 7 bases to trimming and J lost 1 base, with 2 bases between them. Germline V gene sequence: CDR1 MGHDK, CDR2 SYGVNS. CDR3 DNA sequence: TGTGCCAGCACATCTGGGGCCAACGTCCTGACTTTC. It encodes CASTSGANVLTF.

This rearrangement joins TRBV20-1 to TRBJ2-7; a possible D gene is TRBD2 (5 bases). V was cut by 6 bases and J by 2 bases, with 17 bases left in between. The CDR3 is 14 amino acids. CDR1 is DFQATT, CDR2 SNEGSKA, per germline (reference sequence). The CDR3 nucleotides are TGCAGTGCCCTCCCCCCGACCGGGACCTACGAGCAGTACTTC. This gives the protein CSALPPTGTYEQYF.

The chain links TRBV10-3 to TRBJ2-3; D is ambiguous. The CDR3 spans 10 residues. V was pared by 1 base and J by 10 bases, with 3 bases between. Germline CDR1 ENHRY, CDR2 SYGVKD. Here the CDR3 reads CAISEFPQYF. In DNA, the CDR3 is TGTGCCATCAGTGAGTTCCCGCAGTATTTT.

The chain links TRBV10-3 to TRBJ1-2; D is perhaps TRBD1 (5 bases). The germline V gene encodes CDR1 ENHRY and CDR2 SYGVKD. V dropped 2 bases and J dropped 4 bases, with 8 bases sitting between them. The CDR3 loop spans 13 amino acids. The CDR3 DNA reads as TGTGCCATCAGTGAGGGGGGTGTCTATGGCTACACCTTC. Translating gives CAISEGGVYGYTF.

The chain couples TRBV7-2 to TRBJ2-7, with TRBD2 matching over 15 bases. The length of the CDR3 is 15 residues. With 5 bases clipped from V and 3 bases from J, the junction kept 2 bases outside the gene matches. Germline V gives CDR1 SGHTA, CDR2 FQGNSA. CDR3 residues: CASSTGLAGGYEQYF. The CDR3, as DNA: TGTGCCAGCAGCACGGGACTAGCGGGGGGCTACGAGCAGTACTTC.

This rearrangement joins TRBV24-1 to TRBJ2-1, with D possibly being TRBD2 (6 bases). The V and J ends lost 1 base and 2 bases respectively, with 11 bases between them. The germline CDR1 and CDR2 sequences are KGHDR and SFDVKD. CDR3 size: 16 residues. The CDR3 nucleotides read TGTGCCACCAGTGATTTCCGGGGGAGCCCCTACAATGAGCAGTTCTTC. Translation gives CATSDFRGSPYNEQFF.

This clonotype occurred once. The junction departs from germline at one end; a sequencing error may be responsible. The chain employs TRBV3-1 and TRBJ1-1, with D perhaps TRBD1 (6 bases). This CDR3 contains 15 residues. Germline V lookup: CDR1 LGHDT, CDR2 YNNKEL (reference sequence). CDR3 DNA sequence: TGTGCCTGCAGCCCGACGGACAGAGTGAACACTGAAGCTTTCTTT. This codes for CACSPTDRVNTEAFF. Using reference TRBV3-1 and TRBJ1-1 for the parts outside the CDR3, the full variable domain is DTAVSQTPKYLVTQMGNDKSIKCEQNLGHDTMYWYKQDSKKFLKIMFSYNNKELIINETVPNRFSPKSPDKAHLNLHINSLELGDSAVYFCACSPTDRVNTEAFFGQGTRLTVV.

This clonotype was found many times. The chain joins TRBV20-1 to TRBJ1-1; tentatively, D is TRBD1 (5 bases). CDR3 length equals 14 residues. The V end was cut by 2 bases, the J end by 2 bases, with 12 bases between. Germline V CDR1 and CDR2: DFQATT, SNEGSKA (reference sequence). The DNA for the CDR3 is TGCAGTGCTAGACAACGGGGGGATAACACTGAAGCTTTCTTT. Its translation is CSARQRGDNTEAFF.

The chain links TRBV20-1 to TRBJ1-6; no firm D call. The germline CDR1 and CDR2 sequences are DFQATT and SNEGSKA (reference sequence). Trimming pared 3 bases from V and 8 bases from J, leaving 5 bases between. The CDR3 runs 11 residues. The CDR3 spells CSARGDSPLHF. The DNA for the CDR3 is TGCAGTGCTAGGGGCGATTCACCCCTCCACTTT.

The table lists this clonotype with a few counts. CDR3 residues: CASSVDRAPYEQYF. CDR3 DNA sequence: TGTGCCAGCAGCGTAGACAGGGCTCCCTACGAGCAGTACTTC. The chain links TRBV9 to TRBJ2-7, with D perhaps matching TRBD1 (6 bases). This CDR3 has 14 residues. Germline V gives CDR1 SGDLS, CDR2 YYNGEE. V shed 0 bases and J shed 2 bases, with 9 bases lying between them.

This clonotype has a count of ten or more. V and J are TRBV11-1 and TRBJ2-5; D is undetermined. CDR1 is SGHAT, CDR2 FQDESV, per germline (reference sequence). The CDR3 length is 12 residues. V was clipped by 1 base and J by 5 bases, with 5 bases between them. CDR3 nucleotides: TGTGCCAGCAGCTTAGGTTTCGAGACCCAGTACTTC. Its protein is CASSLGFETQYF.

Many counts were recorded for this clonotype. The J gene is TRBJ1-2, the V gene TRBV25-1; tentative D call: TRBD1 (6 bases). CDR3 length: 15 amino acids. The V gene's germline CDR1 is MGHDK and CDR2 SYGVNS. V gave up 2 bases and J gave up 5 bases, with 15 bases separating them. The CDR3 here is CASSERGGQRYGYTF. The CDR3 region has the DNA TGTGCCAGCAGTGAAAGGGGAGGACAGAGATATGGCTACACCTTC.

This clonotype was picked up many times. The chain employs TRBV7-3 and TRBJ2-3; TRBD2 matches 8 bases. The germline CDR1 and CDR2 sequences are SGHTA and FQGTGA. The CDR3 sequence is 17 residues long. V shed 3 bases and J 3 bases; nucleotides not matched to a gene: 11. CDR3: CASSFLGRGVSTDTQYF. The CDR3 nucleotides read TGTGCCAGCAGCTTCCTTGGGCGGGGGGTCAGTACAGATACGCAGTATTTT.

This clonotype has at least ten counts. This chain uses TRBV9 with TRBJ2-1, with a possible D match to TRBD2 (6 bases). Germline V gene sequence: CDR1 SGDLS, CDR2 YYNGEE. Trimming shortened V by 3 bases and J by 0 bases, and 10 bases separated the two germline ends. The CDR3 has 15 amino acids. The CDR3 bases are TGTGCCAGCAGCGACACCGGGGGCTCCTACAATGAGCAGTTCTTC. It yields the protein CASSDTGGSYNEQFF.

Remarks on this clonotype: A read error is possible here, since a much larger clone lies one base away. This chain links TRBV12-3 or TRBV12-4 with TRBJ2-7; 8 nucleotides line up with TRBD1. CDR3 length: 15 amino acids. The CDR3 nucleotides read TGTGCCAGCGGTTTGAGGACAGGGTTATCCTACGAGCAGTACTTC. The encoded protein is CASGLRTGLSYEQYF.

CDR3 residues: CAIMGGTGNYEQYF. In DNA form, the CDR3 reads TGTGCCATCATGGGCGGGACAGGGAACTACGAGCAGTACTTC. V gene TRBV10-3 combines with J gene TRBJ2-7; TRBD1 matches at 9 bases. The germline gives CDR1 ENHRY, CDR2 SYGVKD. This CDR3 region has 14 residues. V shed 7 bases, J shed 3 bases, and the junction held 7 bases outside the gene matches.

This clonotype showed up just once. CDR3 nucleotide sequence: TGTGCCAGCAGCTTAGTACACGGCCAGGGGTCGCAGTATTTT. It encodes CASSLVHGQGSQYF. V is TRBV5-5 and J is TRBJ2-3, with a possible D match to TRBD1 (6 bases). The CDR3 spans 14 residues. V lost 2 bases and J lost 10, with 17 bases in between. The V gene's germline CDR1 is SGHKS and CDR2 YYEKEE (reference sequence).

This clonotype was counted ten times or more. In DNA, the CDR3 is TGTGCCAGCAGCGGCCAACCAAACACTGAAGCTTTCTTT. Protein product: CASSGQPNTEAFF. This chain connects TRBV12-3 or TRBV12-4 to TRBJ1-1; D gene unclear. V dropped 6 bases and J dropped 2 bases, with 10 bases sitting between them. This CDR3 is 13 amino acids long.

This clonotype appeared a few times. The chain recombines TRBV19 with TRBJ1-6, with a tentative D call TRBD1 (5 bases). V dropped 8 bases and J dropped 6 bases, with 11 bases sitting between them. Germline assignment: CDR1 LNHDA and CDR2 SQIVND (reference sequence). This CDR3 is 13 amino acids long. CDR3 DNA sequence: TGTGCCAGTTCGGGACGCCCTAATTCACCCCTCCACTTT. This codes for CASSGRPNSPLHF.

This rearrangement joins TRBV24-1 to TRBJ2-3; 9 positions agree with TRBD2. With V trimmed by 10 bases and J by 2 bases, 3 bases remained unmatched. The CDR3 is 13 amino acids. Germline assignment: CDR1 KGHDR and CDR2 SFDVKD. The CDR3 DNA is TGTGCCACAGGCGGGAGGGACACAGATACGCAGTATTTT. Translation gives CATGGRDTDTQYF.

The chain employs TRBV7-2 and TRBJ2-5, with 12 bases lining up with TRBD2. The CDR3 contains 16 residues. Trimming cost V 1 base and J 5 bases; bases outside gene matches: 5. CDR1 is SGHTA and CDR2 is FQGNSA in the germline V gene. CDR3 sequence reads: CASSLGLAGGWETQYF. In DNA form, the CDR3 reads TGTGCCAGCAGCTTAGGTCTAGCGGGGGGGTGGGAGACCCAGTACTTC.

This clonotype came up many times. CDR3 sequence reads: CASSTGQGGSEAFF. CDR3 bases: TGTGCCAGCAGCACTGGACAGGGAGGGAGTGAAGCTTTCTTT. The chain is built from TRBV16 and TRBJ1-1; 8 bases line up with TRBD1. CDR3 length: 14 amino acids. V dropped 5 bases and J dropped 7; count of bases not matched to a gene: 9. Germline CDR1 is KGHSY and CDR2 is FQNENV.

This clonotype was seen many times. The junction and the germline gene differ at one end; a read error may be behind it. The chain joins TRBV6-1 to TRBJ2-3; 9 positions agree with TRBD2. CDR1 is MNHNS and CDR2 is SASEGT in the germline V gene. This CDR3 comprises 11 residues. CDR3 sequence reads: CASSQAGGQYF. CDR3 bases: TGTGCCAGCAGTCAAGCGGGGGGGCAGTATTTT.